Listed below are T cell receptor beta chains from one sample, sequenced in a study of blood T cell repertoires in COVID-19. TCRdb's copy holds only in-frame clones and misses some; the assay was immunoSEQ multiplex PCR. The sample holds over 200,000 clones, around nine tenths seen once. Sequencing used PBMCs or T cells enriched from blood (not recorded which). The receptors come from a woman in her twenties or thirties who had been exposed to COVID-19. Each CDR3 is given with its conserved first and last residue. The order of the fields is V gene, clone size, D gene, J gene, CDR3 DNA, CDR3 protein. A D gene is named only where the DNA matches it firmly. Clone size is stated in some rows and not others, as once, few, many or a class when expanded.

>TRBV29-1|.|.|TRBJ1-2
TGCAGCGTTGACCCCTCTCAGGGGCAGGGGTCCTCTAACTATGGCTACACCTTC
CSVDPSQGQGSSNYGYTF
>TRBV6-5|once|.|TRBJ2-7
TGTGCCAGCAGTTACGGGGCTAATTACGAGCAGTACTTC
CASSYGANYEQYF
>TRBV18|.|TRBD2|TRBJ2-1
TGTGCCAGCTCAGACAGTGCTGGGACTAGCGGCAATGAGCAGTTCTTC
CASSDSAGTSGNEQFF
>TRBV27|.|.|TRBJ1-1
TGTGCCAGCAGTTTATCGCGGGGGCAGAACACTGAAGCTTTCTTT
CASSLSRGQNTEAFF
>TRBV5-1|few|TRBD1|TRBJ1-4
TGCGCCAGCAGGTCAACAGGGGCAACTAATGAAAAACTGTTTTTT
CASRSTGATNEKLFF
>TRBV27|.|.|TRBJ2-7
TGTGCCAGCAGTTTACGGGGGACTTCCTACGAGCAGTACTTC
CASSLRGTSYEQYF
>TRBV5-4|.|.|TRBJ2-7
TGTGCCAGCAGCTTGGACGTGGGGCTCTACGGGCAGTACTTC
CASSLDVGLYGQYF
>TRBV4-1|.|TRBD1|TRBJ1-2
TGCGCCAGCAGCCTGGGACAGGGAGCTGGCTACACCTTC
CASSLGQGAGYTF
>TRBV2|.|.|TRBJ2-1
TGTGCCAGCAGTGAAGCCCCTTCCATTCGGTACAATGAGCAGTTCTTC
CASSEAPSIRYNEQFF
>TRBV20-1|.|.|TRBJ1-4
TGCAGTGCGATGGCAAAAGAAAAACTGTTTTTT
CSAMAKEKLFF
>TRBV10-3|.|.|TRBJ1-2
TGTGCCATCAGTGAGTCCGAGAGTTATGGCTACACCTTC
CAISESESYGYTF
>TRBV30|once|.|TRBJ2-1
TGTGCCTGGAGTACGGGACTCTACAATGAGCAGTTCTTC
CAWSTGLYNEQFF
>TRBV19|.|TRBD1|TRBJ2-1
TGTGCCAGTAGTACAGGACAGGGCGGGAATGAGCAGTTCTTC
CASSTGQGGNEQFF
>TRBV15|.|TRBD1|TRBJ1-4
TGTGCCACTGGACAGGGAATTAGTGAAAAACTGTTTTTT
CATGQGISEKLFF
>TRBV11-2|once|TRBD1|TRBJ1-6
TGTGCCAGCAGCTCTGCTTGGGACAGGGGATCACCCCTCCACTTT
CASSSAWDRGSPLHF
>TRBV12-3/TRBV12-4|.|.|TRBJ1-1
TGTGCCAGCAATACAGGGTCTGAAGCTTTCTTT
CASNTGSEAFF
>TRBV7-6|.|.|TRBJ1-6
TGTGCCAGCAGCTTAGGGACAGATTATAATTCACCCCTCCACTTT
CASSLGTDYNSPLHF
>TRBV5-6|.|TRBD2|TRBJ2-4
TGTGCCAGCAGCTTCTACAGACGGACTAGCGGGAGAAACATTCAGTACTTC
CASSFYRRTSGRNIQYF
>TRBV7-2|.|.|TRBJ1-5
TGTGCCAGCAGCTTGGGGGGGATCTACCAGCCCCAGCATTTT
CASSLGGIYQPQHF
>TRBV28|.|TRBD2|TRBJ2-2
TGTGCCAGCAGTTTAAGCCTAGCGGGCACCGGGGAGCTGTTTTTT
CASSLSLAGTGELFF
>TRBV7-7|.|.|TRBJ1-5
TGTGCTAGCAGCCTTCGACTGAGACTATATAGCAATCAGCCCCAGCATTTT
CASSLRLRLYSNQPQHF
>TRBV5-1|.|.|TRBJ2-5
TGCGCCAGCAGCTTGAACAGCCTCGGGACCCAGTACTTC
CASSLNSLGTQYF
>TRBV11-2|.|TRBD2|TRBJ2-3
TGTGCCAGCAGCTTAGAGGGACTAGCGGGAGGGCCAGATACGCAGTATTTT
CASSLEGLAGGPDTQYF
>TRBV2|.|.|TRBJ2-5
TGTGCCATCGACGGGGTTTCAGTGAGCCAGGAGACCCAGTACTTC
CAIDGVSVSQETQYF
>TRBV9|.|.|TRBJ2-7
TGTGCCAGCAGCCCAAGTCGGTGGGGCTTCTCCTACGAGCAGTACTTC
CASSPSRWGFSYEQYF
>TRBV30|.|TRBD2|TRBJ2-7
TGTGCCTGGAGTAGCGGGGGGGACGAGCAGTACTTC
CAWSSGGDEQYF
>TRBV3-1/TRBV3-2|.|.|TRBJ1-1
TGTGCCAGCAGCCAAGATGAAAGGAGTGAAGCTTTCTTT
CASSQDERSEAFF
>TRBV12-5|.|.|TRBJ1-1
TGTGCTAGTGATGGCAGGGCGAACACTGAAGCTTTCTTT
CASDGRANTEAFF
>TRBV23-1|.|TRBD2|TRBJ2-1
TGCGCCAGCGCGACTCCGGGACAAATGACTAGCGGGAGGGCCGCCGAGCAGTTCTTC
CASATPGQMTSGRAAEQFF
>TRBV29-1|.|TRBD1|TRBJ1-5
TGCAGCGTTGGAGACAGGGGGAGCCAGCCCCAGCATTTT
CSVGDRGSQPQHF
>TRBV19|.|TRBD2|TRBJ2-7
TGTGCCAGCAGGCGGGGGGGCCAGTCCTACGAGCAGTACTTC
CASRRGGQSYEQYF
>TRBV29-1|.|.|TRBJ1-1
TGCAGCGCTCGCCGTGGGCAGGTACCTGAAGCTTTCTTT
CSARRGQVPEAFF
>TRBV2|.|.|TRBJ1-4
TGTGCCAGCAGTGAGGGGCAGTTTAATGAAAAACTGTTTTTT
CASSEGQFNEKLFF
>TRBV20-1|.|.|TRBJ1-1
TGCAGTGCTAGTAGGGGTACACGGAACACTGAAGCTTTCTTT
CSASRGTRNTEAFF
>TRBV5-1|.|.|TRBJ2-7
TGCGCCAGCAGCCCCCTAGCCCTCTCCTACGAGCAGTACTTC
CASSPLALSYEQYF
>TRBV27|.|TRBD1|TRBJ2-3
TGTGCCAGCAGTTTTGGGGACAGGGGAGGAGATACGCAGTATTTT
CASSFGDRGGDTQYF
>TRBV3-1/TRBV3-2|.|.|TRBJ2-1
TGTGCCAGCAGCCAGGGCGGGACTTCCTACAATGAGCAGTTCTTC
CASSQGGTSYNEQFF
>TRBV19|.|.|TRBJ2-7
TGTGCCAGTAGTGCTTTCAGGTCCTACGAGCAGTACTTC
CASSAFRSYEQYF
>TRBV10-1|.|TRBD2|TRBJ2-2
TGCGCCACACGACTAGCGCGAAACACCGGGGAGCTGTTTTTT
CATRLARNTGELFF
>TRBV10-3|.|TRBD1|TRBJ2-3
TGTGCCATCAGACCCACAGGGGGTTCTAGCACAGATACGCAGTATTTT
CAIRPTGGSSTDTQYF
>TRBV2|.|.|TRBJ2-2
TGTGCCAGCAAAGCGCACCACACCGGGGAGCTGTTTTTT
CASKAHHTGELFF
>TRBV2|.|.|TRBJ2-3
TGTGCCAGCAGAAGACTAGTTGGGGATACGCAGTATTTT
CASRRLVGDTQYF
>TRBV7-9|.|.|TRBJ2-5
TGTGCCAGCAGCTCCCTCTCAGGGGGGCAAGAGACCCAGTACTTC
CASSSLSGGQETQYF
>TRBV19|.|.|TRBJ1-1
TGTGCCAGTAGTACCCAGGGGATTCGGAACACTGAAGCTTTCTTT
CASSTQGIRNTEAFF
>TRBV5-1|.|.|TRBJ1-3
TGCGCCAGCAGCCCGGACAGTGGGGCCTCTGGAAACACCATATATTTT
CASSPDSGASGNTIYF
>TRBV3-1/TRBV3-2|.|.|TRBJ2-7
TGTGCCAGCAGCAACGAACGCGCCTACGAGCAGTACTTC
CASSNERAYEQYF
>TRBV7-9|.|TRBD2|TRBJ2-7
TGTGCCAGCAGCCGGGCTAGCGGGAGCGGCAGCGAGCAGTACTTC
CASSRASGSGSEQYF
>TRBV20-1|.|.|TRBJ2-7
TGCAGTGTTGAGACTAGCTACGAGCAGTACTTC
CSVETSYEQYF